What follows are 23 T cell receptor beta chains derived from one specimen sequenced in a study of OX40 agonist ivuxolimab in advanced cancers. The table came from immunoSEQ multiplex PCR; TCRdb's copy has only in-frame clones and leaves some out. The sample holds about 90,000 clones, almost 90% seen once. The specimen comprised CD4+ or CD8+ T cells sorted from blood, sampled in a trial of the OX40 agonist ivuxolimab. These receptors were collected from an adult with an advanced solid tumor such as melanoma, head and neck, liver or kidney cancer.

This chain links TRBV19 with TRBJ2-7; the match to TRBD1 covers 7 bases. CDR3 length: 15 residues. J gave up 4 bases and V 5 bases, and 11 bases lay outside the gene matches. CDR1 and CDR2 (germline): LNHDA, SQIVND (reference sequence). The CDR3 DNA follows: TGTGCCAGTAGTTGGGGTTCGGGACAGATGTACGAGCAGTACTTC. Encoded protein: CASSWGSGQMYEQYF.

CDR3: CAWSVAQGAGYTF. In DNA form, the CDR3 reads TGTGCCTGGAGTGTAGCACAGGGCGCCGGCTACACCTTC. This chain connects TRBV30 to TRBJ1-2, with D possibly matching TRBD1 (6 bases). Germline lookup yields CDR1 GTSNPN and CDR2 SVGIG (reference sequence). The CDR3 covers 13 residues. V lost 0 bases and J 8 bases, leaving 13 bases between the germline ends.

The V call is TRBV29-1, the J call TRBJ2-7; possibly TRBD2 for D (5 bases). Trimming left V 1 base short and J 7 bases short, with 14 bases between. Germline loops: CDR1 SQVTM, CDR2 ANQGSEA. This CDR3 is 13 amino acids long. The CDR3 spells CSVEGFGSGEQYF. The DNA of the CDR3 is TGCAGCGTTGAAGGATTTGGATCGGGGGAGCAGTACTTC.

This chain uses TRBV6-6 with TRBJ1-1; 10 nucleotides agree with TRBD1. V shed 7 bases, J shed 5 bases, and the junction held 7 bases outside the gene matches. Germline CDR1 and CDR2: MNHNY and SVGAGI (reference sequence). CDR3 length: 14 residues. The CDR3 loop is CASITRDRGTEAFF. DNA for the CDR3: TGTGCCAGCATCACCCGGGACAGGGGTACTGAAGCTTTCTTT.

J is TRBJ1-2 and V is TRBV18; no reliable D call. The V end lost 4 bases, the J end lost 7 bases, and 16 bases lay between the germline ends. From germline, CDR1 is KGHSH and CDR2 LQKENI. The CDR3 contains 14 residues. CDR3 sequence: CASSHRGVEGGYTF. CDR3 nucleotides: TGTGCCAGCTCACACCGTGGGGTAGAGGGTGGCTACACCTTC.

The V gene is TRBV5-1, the J gene TRBJ2-1, with D perhaps matching TRBD1 (6 bases). This CDR3 has 16 amino acids. From germline, CDR1 is SGHRS and CDR2 YFSETQ. Deletions cut 3 bases from V and 0 bases from J, with 13 bases between. This CDR3 reads CASSWKTGSSYNEQFF. CDR3 sequence (DNA): TGCGCCAGCAGCTGGAAAACAGGGAGCTCCTACAATGAGCAGTTCTTC.

V is TRBV5-1 and J is TRBJ1-2; 9 bases are a match to TRBD1. The germline gives CDR1 SGHRS, CDR2 YFSETQ. The V segment lost 3 bases and the J segment 8 bases; nucleotides outside the gene matches: 8. There are 14 residues in the CDR3. The CDR3 reads CASSSLTGGLGYTF. The CDR3 coding sequence is TGCGCCAGCAGCTCACTGACAGGGGGTCTCGGCTACACCTTC.

The chain couples TRBV2 to TRBJ1-1; 7 bases line up with TRBD1. Trimming cost V 4 bases and J 9 bases; bases outside gene matches: 8. The length of the CDR3 is 13 residues. Germline V gene lookup returns CDR1 SNHLY and CDR2 FYNNEI. The CDR3 DNA reads TGTGCCAGCAGTGGCCGGACAGGCTTCCAAGCTTTCTTT. Its protein is CASSGRTGFQAFF.

This sequence joins TRBV4-1 and TRBJ1-2, with 7 bases fitting TRBD1. Trimming removed 3 bases from V and 1 base from J; junction bases left unmatched: 8. This CDR3 spans 16 amino acids. Germline V CDR1 and CDR2: MGHRA, YSYEKL. The CDR3 region has the DNA TGCGCCAGCAGCCACCAGACAGGGACGATTAACTATGGCTACACCTTC. Protein sequence: CASSHQTGTINYGYTF.

The V and J genes are TRBV4-2 and TRBJ2-3; no clear D. V lost 0 bases to trimming and J lost 8 bases, with 12 bases between them. The CDR3 loop spans 14 amino acids. CDR1 and CDR2 (germline): LGHNA, YNFKEQ. CDR3 nucleotides: TGTGCCAGCAGCCAAGAAAGCCTTTTGGGTACGCAGTATTTT. Its translation is CASSQESLLGTQYF.

The gene calls are TRBV5-4 and TRBJ2-4; D gene uncertain. Germline V CDR1 and CDR2: SGHNT, YYREEE (reference sequence). V was cut by 0 bases and J by 4 bases, with 11 bases left in between. The CDR3 loop spans 15 amino acids. The CDR3 protein is CASSLEVGLKNIQYF. The DNA of the CDR3 is TGTGCCAGCAGCTTGGAGGTTGGGCTGAAAAACATTCAGTACTTC.

The chain has TRBV6-4 and TRBJ2-7; 8 positions match TRBD1. From germline, CDR1 is MRHNA and CDR2 SNTAGT. V lost 5 bases to trimming and J lost 7 bases; unmatched junction nucleotides: 7. The CDR3 covers 13 residues. CDR3 DNA sequence: TGTGCCAGCAGTACAGGGGGGCAGGGGGAGCAGTACTTC. This sequence encodes CASSTGGQGEQYF.

This clone has a single count. The chain is built from TRBV9 and TRBJ1-6; possibly TRBD1 for D (5 bases). Germline assignment: CDR1 SGDLS and CDR2 YYNGEE. The CDR3 covers 15 residues. Deletions cut 0 bases from V and 3 bases from J, with 7 bases between. CDR3 bases: TGTGCCAGCAGCGTAGGGGGACTCTATAATTCACCCCTCCACTTT. As protein: CASSVGGLYNSPLHF.

The chain employs TRBV11-2 and TRBJ2-3; a weak D match, TRBD2 (6 bases). CDR3 length: 13 residues. CDR1 and CDR2 from the germline V gene are SGHAT and FQNNGV. Between the trimmed V and J ends, which lost 6 bases and 7 bases, there was a span of 14 bases. The CDR3 region is CASRPPGVNTQYF. The CDR3 DNA sequence: TGTGCCAGCAGACCCCCGGGGGTCAATACGCAGTATTTT.

The chain uses TRBV30 and TRBJ1-2; tentative D call: TRBD1 (5 bases). Germline lookup yields CDR1 GTSNPN and CDR2 SVGIG (reference sequence). Trimming cost V 8 bases and J 4 bases, with 17 bases left between them. This CDR3 is 13 amino acids long. CDR3: CARDLRGGYGYTF. The CDR3 DNA is TGTGCCCGGGACCTCCGGGGCGGCTATGGCTACACCTTC.

This chain joins TRBV2 and TRBJ2-5; no definite D call. The germline V gene encodes CDR1 SNHLY and CDR2 FYNNEI. Trimming took off 5 bases at V and 0 bases at J, with 7 bases between the two ends. There are 13 residues in the CDR3. The CDR3 nucleotides are TGTGCCAGCAGTCGATCTAACCAAGAGACCCAGTACTTC. Its translation: CASSRSNQETQYF. Using reference TRBV2 and TRBJ2-5 for the parts outside the CDR3, the full variable domain is EPEVTQTPSHQVTQMGQEVILRCVPISNHLYFYWYRQILGQKVEFLVSFYNNEISEKSEIFDDQFSVERPDGSNFTLKIRSTKLEDSAMYFCASSRSNQETQYFGPGTRLLVL.

About this clone itself: The junction does not match germline at one end; this may be a read error. The CDR3 spells CASTDQGSAHNSALHF. The CDR3 DNA sequence: TGTGCCAGCACCGACCAGGGGAGTGCCCATAATTCAGCCCTCCACTTT. This chain joins TRBV28 and TRBJ1-6, with D tentatively TRBD1 (6 bases). The length of the CDR3 is 16 residues. CDR1 is MDHEN and CDR2 is SYDVKM in the germline V gene.

The CDR3: CASSLGAGGNGYTF. The CDR3 DNA reads TGCGCCAGCAGCTTGGGGGCAGGGGGAAATGGCTACACCTTC. V is TRBV5-1 and J is TRBJ1-2; 7 nucleotides align to TRBD1. The CDR3 is 14 amino acids. Germline V gene data show CDR1 as SGHRS and CDR2 as YFSETQ. J gave up 6 bases and V 0 bases, and 5 bases lay outside the gene matches.

The chain couples TRBV4-2 to TRBJ2-7; maybe TRBD2 (5 bases). The V gene's germline CDR1 is LGHNA and CDR2 YNFKEQ. The V end was cut by 1 base, the J end by 2 bases, with 9 bases between. This CDR3 spans 14 amino acids. The chain's CDR3 is CASSQASSPYEQYF. As DNA, the CDR3 is TGTGCCAGCAGCCAAGCTAGCTCCCCCTACGAGCAGTACTTC.

The V and J genes are TRBV6-1 and TRBJ2-7, with a tentative D call TRBD2 (6 bases). This CDR3 has 15 amino acids. The ends were cut back, 8 bases at V and 3 bases at J, with 20 bases in the middle. Germline CDR1 and CDR2: MNHNS and SASEGT. This CDR3 reads CASCVAPAGSYEQYF. CDR3 bases: TGTGCCAGCTGTGTTGCCCCGGCGGGAAGCTACGAGCAGTACTTC.

V is TRBV5-8 and J is TRBJ1-5, with D possibly TRBD1 on 5 matching bases. Germline CDR1 and CDR2: SGHTS and YDEGEE. CDR3 length: 17 amino acids. V was clipped by 0 bases and J by 2 bases, with 15 bases between them. The CDR3 DNA is TGTGCCAGCAGCTTGGTGTTGGGCAGGGAAGGCAATCAGCCCCAGCATTTT. Encoded protein: CASSLVLGREGNQPQHF.

V and J are TRBV5-1 and TRBJ1-1, with 7 bases fitting TRBD1. J lost 8 bases, V lost 0 bases, and 7 bases had no gene match. Germline CDR1 reads SGHRS; CDR2 reads YFSETQ. This CDR3 region has 14 residues. This chain's CDR3 is CASSLGGQSGEAFF. The CDR3 DNA reads as TGCGCCAGCAGCTTGGGGGGACAGTCAGGAGAAGCTTTCTTT.

V gene TRBV30 combines with J gene TRBJ2-3; D gene unclear. The CDR3 contains 14 residues. V was trimmed by 3 bases and J by 2 bases, leaving 12 bases between them. The germline gives CDR1 GTSNPN, CDR2 SVGIG (reference sequence). CDR3 loop: CAWSGTAFTDTQYF. CDR3 bases: TGTGCCTGGAGCGGAACAGCCTTCACAGATACGCAGTATTTT.